This entry lists 8 T cell receptor beta chains sequenced from one sample in a study of blood T cell repertoires in COVID-19. Sequenced by immunoSEQ multiplex PCR; TCRdb stores in-frame clones only, minus some. The sample has a few hundred thousand clones; nearly 90% are singletons. Material for sequencing was PBMCs or T cells enriched from blood (not recorded which). The receptors stem from a woman in her thirties who had recovered from COVID-19.

CDR3 region: CASSIKGAGQPQHF. DNA for the CDR3: TGTGCCAGTAGTATCAAGGGGGCGGGACAGCCCCAGCATTTT. The chain combines TRBV19 with TRBJ1-5, with 7 bases aligning to TRBD1. Germline lookup yields CDR1 LNHDA and CDR2 SQIVND (reference sequence). The CDR3 is 14 residues long. V shed 3 bases and J 7 bases; nucleotides not matched to a gene: 6.

The genes are TRBV4-1 and TRBJ1-2; 11 positions agree with TRBD1. CDR1 and CDR2 (germline): MGHRA, YSYEKL. Trimming at V came to 4 bases and at J to 7 bases, leaving 8 bases not matched to a gene. CDR3 length equals 15 residues. CDR3 DNA sequence: TGCGCCAGCAGCCCCTCGGACAGGGGGCAGGCTGGCTACACCTTC. It yields the protein CASSPSDRGQAGYTF.

The CDR3 DNA sequence: TGTGCCAGCAGCTTACGGGGATTCGGAAGCAATCAGCCCCAGCATTTT. Translation: CASSLRGFGSNQPQHF. The gene calls are TRBV7-8 and TRBJ1-5; D remains unclear. Trimming pared 2 bases from V and 1 base from J, leaving 12 bases between. The CDR3 extends over 16 amino acids. The germline gives CDR1 SGHVS, CDR2 FQNEAQ. Combining the CDR3 with reference TRBV7-8 and TRBJ1-5 gives the whole variable domain GAGVSQSPRYKVAKRGQDVALRCDPISGHVSLFWYQQALGQGPEFLTYFQNEAQLDKSGLPSDRFFAERPEGSVSTLKIQRTQQEDSAVYLCASSLRGFGSNQPQHFGDGTRLSIL.

The genes are TRBV15 and TRBJ2-3; 9 bases match TRBD2. V trimming: 1 base; J trimming: 3 bases; junction bases outside the gene matches: 5. Germline CDR1 LNHNV, CDR2 YYDKDF (reference sequence). The CDR3 contains 16 residues. In DNA, the CDR3 is TGTGCCACCAGCAGAGGGACTAGCGCCCGGACAGATACGCAGTATTTT. Amino acids: CATSRGTSARTDTQYF.

This clone was detected a few times. The rearrangement links TRBV30 to TRBJ2-7; D not resolved. Germline assignment: CDR1 GTSNPN and CDR2 SVGIG (reference sequence). The CDR3 spans 14 residues. V was clipped by 0 bases and J by 3 bases, with 12 bases between them. This CDR3 is CAWSVISPGYEQYF. Here the CDR3 DNA reads TGTGCCTGGAGTGTTATATCGCCGGGCTACGAGCAGTACTTC.

The CDR3: CASSGPGQLLSNYGYTF. Written as DNA, the CDR3 is TGTGCCAGCAGTGGTCCGGGACAGTTACTTTCTAACTATGGCTACACCTTC. The genes are TRBV25-1 and TRBJ1-2; 7 positions agree with TRBD1. The V and J ends lost 4 bases and 0 bases, in that order; junction bases with no gene match: 11. CDR3 length: 17 residues. Germline CDR1 and CDR2: MGHDK and SYGVNS.

A single count supports this clone. The chain combines TRBV2 with TRBJ2-3; D may be TRBD1 (6 bases). Germline V gene sequence: CDR1 SNHLY, CDR2 FYNNEI. CDR3 length equals 16 residues. V lost 7 bases to trimming and J lost 0 bases, with 17 bases between them. This chain's CDR3 is CASTRKPGVSTDTQYF. The CDR3 coding sequence is TGTGCCAGCACCCGAAAACCAGGGGTGAGCACAGATACGCAGTATTTT.

The chain couples TRBV11-2 to TRBJ1-1; D gene uncertain. Germline loops: CDR1 SGHAT, CDR2 FQNNGV. CDR3 length: 14 amino acids. V gave up 4 bases and J gave up 9 bases, with 18 bases separating them. The CDR3 sequence: CASSWEPLETQAFF. Here the CDR3 DNA reads TGTGCCAGCAGCTGGGAGCCTCTCGAAACGCAAGCTTTCTTT.